The rows below give T cell receptor beta chains drawn from one sample of a study of CD8+ T cells in alopecia areata. Data came from immunoSEQ multiplex PCR; TCRdb stores just in-frame clones and leaves some out. The sample includes more than 85,000 clones, about 40% of them seen just once. Sequencing was carried out using CD4+ T cells sorted from blood. The receptors were gathered from a human donor with alopecia areata. CDR3s include the opening cysteine and the closing phenylalanine or tryptophan. The D gene is left open where the match is weak. Some rows have no size entry. The others give once, few or many, or a class for an expanded clone.

j_gene: TRBJ2-3
abundance: few
d_gene: TRBD2
v_gene: TRBV29-1
CDR3aa: CSVGLAGGTDTQYF
CDR3nt: TGCAGCGTTGGACTAGCGGGAGGGACAGATACGCAGTATTTT

j_gene: TRBJ2-7
abundance: -
d_gene: -
v_gene: TRBV29-1
CDR3aa: CSVAQGRIYEQYF
CDR3nt: TGCAGCGTTGCCCAAGGACGGATCTACGAGCAGTACTTC

j_gene: TRBJ2-1
abundance: -
d_gene: -
v_gene: TRBV20-1
CDR3aa: CSVGDEQFF
CDR3nt: TGCAGTGTTGGTGATGAGCAGTTCTTC

j_gene: TRBJ2-5
abundance: -
d_gene: TRBD1
v_gene: TRBV10-3
CDR3aa: CAISDGQGRETQYF
CDR3nt: TGTGCCATCAGTGACGGACAGGGGCGGGAGACCCAGTACTTC

j_gene: TRBJ2-5
abundance: few
d_gene: TRBD1
v_gene: TRBV29-1
CDR3aa: CSVGDSGVQYF
CDR3nt: TGCAGCGTTGGGGACAGCGGTGTCCAGTACTTC

j_gene: TRBJ2-1
abundance: -
d_gene: TRBD2
v_gene: TRBV10-3
CDR3aa: CAISEEAGAPFF
CDR3nt: TGTGCCATCAGTGAAGAAGCGGGAGCCCCGTTCTTC

j_gene: TRBJ2-1
abundance: -
d_gene: TRBD2
v_gene: TRBV30
CDR3aa: CAWSGWSGTNEQFF
CDR3nt: TGTGCCTGGAGTGGTTGGAGCGGGACTAATGAGCAGTTCTTC

j_gene: TRBJ1-2
abundance: -
d_gene: -
v_gene: TRBV14
CDR3aa: CASSPPRGTGGYTF
CDR3nt: TGTGCCAGCAGCCCCCCTCGGGGAACGGGTGGCTACACCTTC

j_gene: TRBJ2-5
abundance: -
d_gene: -
v_gene: TRBV4-2
CDR3aa: CASSQGVTGGPGLATQYF
CDR3nt: TGTGCCAGCAGCCAAGGTGTGACTGGAGGGCCAGGGTTAGCGACCCAGTACTTC

j_gene: TRBJ1-2
abundance: -
d_gene: -
v_gene: TRBV9
CDR3aa: CASSVSDGYTF
CDR3nt: TGTGCCAGCAGCGTTTCGGATGGCTACACCTTC

j_gene: TRBJ2-2
abundance: -
d_gene: -
v_gene: TRBV27
CDR3aa: CASSLIDGELFF
CDR3nt: TGTGCCAGCAGTTTAATTGATGGGGAGCTGTTTTTT

j_gene: TRBJ2-2
abundance: -
d_gene: -
v_gene: TRBV29-1
CDR3aa: CSVDTRNTGELFF
CDR3nt: TGCAGCGTTGATACGCGGAACACCGGGGAGCTGTTTTTT

j_gene: TRBJ1-1
abundance: -
d_gene: -
v_gene: TRBV6-5
CDR3aa: CASSYLGPNTEAFF
CDR3nt: TGTGCCAGCAGTTACCTGGGACCGAACACTGAAGCTTTCTTT

j_gene: TRBJ2-5
abundance: -
d_gene: -
v_gene: TRBV7-6
CDR3aa: CASSSQETQYF
CDR3nt: TGTGCCAGCAGCTCGCAAGAGACCCAGTACTTC

j_gene: TRBJ2-2
abundance: few
d_gene: -
v_gene: TRBV18
CDR3aa: CASSPPEGTGELFF
CDR3nt: TGTGCCAGCTCACCACCGGAAGGAACCGGGGAGCTGTTTTTT

j_gene: TRBJ2-5
abundance: -
d_gene: -
v_gene: TRBV29-1
CDR3aa: CSVEWETQYF
CDR3nt: TGCAGCGTTGAGTGGGAGACCCAGTACTTC

j_gene: TRBJ1-1
abundance: -
d_gene: -
v_gene: TRBV4-2
CDR3aa: CASSQASGSGTEAFF
CDR3nt: TGTGCCAGCAGCCAAGCTTCAGGTTCTGGCACTGAAGCTTTCTTT

j_gene: TRBJ1-2
abundance: -
d_gene: -
v_gene: TRBV5-6
CDR3aa: CASSLGRTNYGYTF
CDR3nt: TGTGCCAGCAGCTTGGGCCGGACTAACTATGGCTACACCTTC

j_gene: TRBJ1-5
abundance: -
d_gene: -
v_gene: TRBV19
CDR3aa: CASTTGRFNQPQHF
CDR3nt: TGTGCCAGTACCACAGGACGGTTCAATCAGCCCCAGCATTTT

j_gene: TRBJ1-1
abundance: few
d_gene: -
v_gene: TRBV29-1
CDR3aa: CSVERRQMNTEAFF
CDR3nt: TGCAGCGTTGAGCGTCGCCAGATGAACACTGAAGCTTTCTTT

j_gene: TRBJ2-1
abundance: -
d_gene: -
v_gene: TRBV5-1
CDR3aa: CASSLGSSRPMNEQFF
CDR3nt: TGCGCCAGCAGCTTGGGTTCATCGCGGCCCATGAATGAGCAGTTCTTC

j_gene: TRBJ2-7
abundance: -
d_gene: -
v_gene: TRBV2
CDR3aa: CASSLDRGEQYF
CDR3nt: TGTGCCAGCAGTCTTGATAGGGGCGAGCAGTACTTC

j_gene: TRBJ2-1
abundance: -
d_gene: TRBD2
v_gene: TRBV30
CDR3aa: CAWSDTSGAYNEQFF
CDR3nt: TGTGCCTGGAGTGATACTAGCGGAGCCTACAATGAGCAGTTCTTC

j_gene: TRBJ1-1
abundance: -
d_gene: -
v_gene: TRBV11-2
CDR3aa: CASSFQTANTEAFF
CDR3nt: TGTGCCAGCAGCTTCCAGACAGCGAACACTGAAGCTTTCTTT

j_gene: TRBJ1-2
abundance: few
d_gene: -
v_gene: TRBV30
CDR3aa: CAWSDNTVTNYGYTF
CDR3nt: TGTGCCTGGAGTGACAACACGGTGACTAACTATGGCTACACCTTC

j_gene: TRBJ2-1
abundance: -
d_gene: -
v_gene: TRBV27
CDR3aa: CASSLFSRGVNEQFF
CDR3nt: TGTGCCAGCAGTTTATTCTCGAGGGGCGTCAATGAGCAGTTCTTC

j_gene: TRBJ2-7
abundance: few
d_gene: TRBD1
v_gene: TRBV29-1
CDR3aa: CSATGTGLYEQYF
CDR3nt: TGCAGCGCGACCGGGACAGGGCTCTACGAGCAGTACTTC

j_gene: TRBJ2-1
abundance: -
d_gene: -
v_gene: TRBV13
CDR3aa: CASSSTSTHEQFF
CDR3nt: TGTGCCAGCAGCTCAACTAGCACCCATGAGCAGTTCTTC

j_gene: TRBJ1-1
abundance: -
d_gene: -
v_gene: TRBV30
CDR3aa: CAGLGRSNTEAFF
CDR3nt: TGTGCCGGCCTAGGGCGATCGAACACTGAAGCTTTCTTT

j_gene: TRBJ2-6
abundance: -
d_gene: -
v_gene: TRBV29-1
CDR3aa: CSVEAGNSGANVLTF
CDR3nt: TGCAGCGTTGAAGCCGGTAACTCTGGGGCCAACGTCCTGACTTTC

j_gene: TRBJ2-5
abundance: once
d_gene: -
v_gene: TRBV10-2
CDR3aa: CASSESSQETQYF
CDR3nt: TGCGCCAGCAGTGAGTCCAGCCAAGAGACCCAGTACTTC

j_gene: TRBJ2-5
abundance: -
d_gene: TRBD2
v_gene: TRBV2
CDR3aa: CASRRRLAAYQETQYF
CDR3nt: TGTGCCAGCAGGAGGCGTCTAGCGGCGTACCAAGAGACCCAGTACTTC

j_gene: TRBJ2-5
abundance: few
d_gene: -
v_gene: TRBV2
CDR3aa: CASSHNDRPGETQYF
CDR3nt: TGTGCCAGCAGTCACAATGACCGGCCCGGTGAGACCCAGTACTTC

j_gene: TRBJ1-4
abundance: -
d_gene: -
v_gene: TRBV30
CDR3aa: CAWSVAGEKLFF
CDR3nt: TGTGCCTGGAGTGTAGCTGGGGAAAAACTGTTTTTT

j_gene: TRBJ2-7
abundance: few
d_gene: TRBD2
v_gene: TRBV5-1
CDR3aa: CASGAGGLSSSYEQYF
CDR3nt: TGCGCCAGCGGAGCGGGGGGGCTATCGAGCTCCTACGAGCAGTACTTC

j_gene: TRBJ2-5
abundance: -
d_gene: TRBD1
v_gene: TRBV29-1
CDR3aa: CSVQRTGVGVETQYF
CDR3nt: TGCAGCGTTCAACGTACAGGGGTTGGTGTGGAGACCCAGTACTTC

j_gene: TRBJ1-1
abundance: few
d_gene: -
v_gene: TRBV23-1
CDR3aa: CASSNGTEAFF
CDR3nt: TGCGCCAGCAGTAACGGGACAGAAGCTTTCTTT

j_gene: TRBJ1-1
abundance: -
d_gene: -
v_gene: TRBV7-9
CDR3aa: CASSWDRGEAFF
CDR3nt: TGTGCCAGCAGCTGGGATCGCGGTGAAGCTTTCTTT

j_gene: TRBJ2-1
abundance: -
d_gene: -
v_gene: TRBV7-2
CDR3aa: CASSRFYNEQFF
CDR3nt: TGTGCCAGCAGCCGGTTTTACAATGAGCAGTTCTTC

j_gene: TRBJ2-1
abundance: once
d_gene: -
v_gene: TRBV29-1
CDR3aa: CSVDLTRGINEQFF
CDR3nt: TGCAGCGTTGATCTCACTAGAGGGATCAATGAGCAGTTCTTC

j_gene: TRBJ2-3
abundance: -
d_gene: -
v_gene: TRBV11-2
CDR3aa: CASSPTRGDGTQYF
CDR3nt: TGTGCCAGCAGCCCCACGAGGGGGGACGGTACGCAGTATTTT

j_gene: TRBJ2-7
abundance: -
d_gene: -
v_gene: TRBV5-1
CDR3aa: CASSFGQGKIYEQYF
CDR3nt: TGCGCCAGCAGCTTTGGGCAGGGGAAGATCTACGAGCAGTACTTC

j_gene: TRBJ2-7
abundance: -
d_gene: -
v_gene: TRBV7-9
CDR3aa: CASSRGASSYEQYF
CDR3nt: TGTGCCAGCAGCAGGGGGGCTAGCTCCTACGAGCAGTACTTC

j_gene: TRBJ2-1
abundance: -
d_gene: -
v_gene: TRBV20-1
CDR3aa: CSARRETEQFF
CDR3nt: TGCAGTGCTAGAAGAGAGACTGAGCAGTTCTTC

j_gene: TRBJ2-1
abundance: -
d_gene: TRBD1
v_gene: TRBV28
CDR3aa: CASSLTGQVAYNEQFF
CDR3nt: TGTGCCAGCAGTTTAACAGGACAGGTCGCATACAATGAGCAGTTCTTC

j_gene: TRBJ2-5
abundance: few
d_gene: -
v_gene: TRBV6-6
CDR3aa: CASSPLGQQETQYF
CDR3nt: TGTGCCAGCAGCCCTCTAGGACAGCAAGAGACCCAGTACTTC

j_gene: TRBJ2-2
abundance: once
d_gene: TRBD1
v_gene: TRBV27
CDR3aa: CASSPWTGDTGELFF
CDR3nt: TGTGCCAGCAGCCCCTGGACAGGGGACACCGGGGAGCTGTTTTTT

j_gene: TRBJ2-7
abundance: -
d_gene: -
v_gene: TRBV27
CDR3aa: CASRRGSMDEQYF
CDR3nt: TGTGCCAGCCGCAGGGGTTCGATGGACGAGCAGTACTTC